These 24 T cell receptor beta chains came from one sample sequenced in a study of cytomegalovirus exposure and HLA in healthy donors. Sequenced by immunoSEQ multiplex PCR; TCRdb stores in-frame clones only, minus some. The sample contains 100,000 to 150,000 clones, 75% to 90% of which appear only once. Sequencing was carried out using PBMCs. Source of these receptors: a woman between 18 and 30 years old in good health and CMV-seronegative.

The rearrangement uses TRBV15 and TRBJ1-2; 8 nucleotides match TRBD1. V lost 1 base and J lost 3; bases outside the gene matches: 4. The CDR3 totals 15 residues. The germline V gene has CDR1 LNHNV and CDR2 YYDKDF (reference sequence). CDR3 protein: CATSRADRDYYGYTF. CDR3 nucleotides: TGTGCCACCAGCAGAGCGGACAGGGACTACTATGGCTACACCTTC.

CDR3 DNA sequence: TGTGCCAGCAGCTTGGGGGAGGGTTGGCCCCAGCATTTT. Protein product: CASSLGEGWPQHF. The rearrangement joins TRBV13 to TRBJ1-5; D is perhaps TRBD1 (5 bases). The CDR3 is 13 residues long. With 3 bases removed from V and 9 bases from J, the gap between germline ends came to 12 bases. Looked up from germline, CDR1 is PRHDT and CDR2 is FYEKMQ (reference sequence). The full variable domain, with the rest looked up from reference TRBV13 and TRBJ1-5, is AAGVIQSPRHLIKEKRETATLKCYPIPRHDTVYWYQQGPGQDPQFLISFYEKMQSDKGSIPDRFSAQQFSDYHSELNMSSLELGDSALYFCASSLGEGWPQHFGDGTRLSIL.

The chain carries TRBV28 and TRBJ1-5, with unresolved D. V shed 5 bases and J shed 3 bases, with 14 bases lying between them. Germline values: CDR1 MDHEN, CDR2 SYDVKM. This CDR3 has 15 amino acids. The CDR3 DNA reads TGTGCCAGCAGTCCCACTAGAGGGTACAATCAGCCCCAGCATTTT. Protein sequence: CASSPTRGYNQPQHF.

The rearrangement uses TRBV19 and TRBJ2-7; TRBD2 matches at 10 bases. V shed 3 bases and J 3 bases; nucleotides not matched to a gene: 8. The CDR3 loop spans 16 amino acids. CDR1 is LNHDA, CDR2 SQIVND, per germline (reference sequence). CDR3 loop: CASSILAGEQHYEQYF. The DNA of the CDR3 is TGTGCCAGTAGTATCCTAGCGGGAGAACAACACTACGAGCAGTACTTC.

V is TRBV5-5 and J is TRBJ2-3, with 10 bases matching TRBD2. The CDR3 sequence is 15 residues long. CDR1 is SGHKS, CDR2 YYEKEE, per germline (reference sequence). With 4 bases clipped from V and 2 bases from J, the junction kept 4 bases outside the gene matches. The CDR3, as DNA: TGTGCCAGCAGCACCGGACTAGCGGCCACAGATACGCAGTATTTT. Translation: CASSTGLAATDTQYF.

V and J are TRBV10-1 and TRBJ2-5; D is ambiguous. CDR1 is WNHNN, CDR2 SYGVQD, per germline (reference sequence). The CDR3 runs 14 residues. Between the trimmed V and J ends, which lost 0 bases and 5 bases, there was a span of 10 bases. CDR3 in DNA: TGCGCCAGCAGTGAGTCGGCACAGTGGGAGACCCAGTACTTC. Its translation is CASSESAQWETQYF.

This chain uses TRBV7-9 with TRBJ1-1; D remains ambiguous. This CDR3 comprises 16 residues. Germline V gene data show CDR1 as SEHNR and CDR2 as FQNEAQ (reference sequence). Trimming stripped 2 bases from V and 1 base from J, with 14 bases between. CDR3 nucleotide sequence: TGTGCCAGCAGCTTAACATGGCAAGGGAGGAACACTGAAGCTTTCTTT. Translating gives CASSLTWQGRNTEAFF.

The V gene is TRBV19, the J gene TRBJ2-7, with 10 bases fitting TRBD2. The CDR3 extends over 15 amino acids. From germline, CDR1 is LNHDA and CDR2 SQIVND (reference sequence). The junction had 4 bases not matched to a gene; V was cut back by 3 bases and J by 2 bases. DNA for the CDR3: TGTGCCAGTAGTATGAGTCTAGCGGGGGCCTACGAGCAGTACTTC. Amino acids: CASSMSLAGAYEQYF.

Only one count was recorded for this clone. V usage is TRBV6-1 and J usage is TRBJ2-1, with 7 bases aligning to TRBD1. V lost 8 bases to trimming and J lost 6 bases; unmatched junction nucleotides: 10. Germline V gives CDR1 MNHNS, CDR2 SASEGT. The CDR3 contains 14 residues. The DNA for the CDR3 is TGTGCCAGCGCCGAAGGCAACAGGGGCAATGAGCAGTTCTTC. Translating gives CASAEGNRGNEQFF.

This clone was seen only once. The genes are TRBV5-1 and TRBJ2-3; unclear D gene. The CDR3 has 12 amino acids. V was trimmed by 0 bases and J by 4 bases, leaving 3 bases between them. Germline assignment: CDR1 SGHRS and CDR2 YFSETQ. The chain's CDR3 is CASSLAADTQYF. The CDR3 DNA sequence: TGCGCCAGCAGCTTGGCCGCAGATACGCAGTATTTT.

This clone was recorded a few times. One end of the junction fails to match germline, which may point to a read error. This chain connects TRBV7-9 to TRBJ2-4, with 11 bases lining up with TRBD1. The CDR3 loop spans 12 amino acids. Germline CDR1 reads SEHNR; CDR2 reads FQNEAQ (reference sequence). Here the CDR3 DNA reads TGTGCCAGCAGTCGACCGGGACAGGGGGTCACCTTC. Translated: CASSRPGQGVTF.

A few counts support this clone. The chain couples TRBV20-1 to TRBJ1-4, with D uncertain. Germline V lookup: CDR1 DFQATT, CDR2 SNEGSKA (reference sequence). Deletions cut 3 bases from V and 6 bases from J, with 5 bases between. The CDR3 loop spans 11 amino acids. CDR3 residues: CSASGDEKLFF. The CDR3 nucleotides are TGCAGTGCTAGCGGGGATGAAAAACTGTTTTTT.

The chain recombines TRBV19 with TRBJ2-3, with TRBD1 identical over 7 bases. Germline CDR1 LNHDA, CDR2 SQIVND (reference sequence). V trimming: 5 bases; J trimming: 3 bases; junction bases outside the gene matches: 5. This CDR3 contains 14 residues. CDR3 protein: CASSPIQGTDTQYF. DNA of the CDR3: TGTGCCAGTAGTCCAATACAGGGGACAGATACGCAGTATTTT.

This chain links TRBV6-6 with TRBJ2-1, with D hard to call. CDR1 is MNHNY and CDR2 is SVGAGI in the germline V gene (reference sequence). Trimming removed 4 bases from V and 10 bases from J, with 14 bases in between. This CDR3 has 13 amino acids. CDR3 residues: CASSWKTEGEQFF. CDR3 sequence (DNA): TGTGCCAGCAGTTGGAAGACTGAAGGCGAGCAGTTCTTC.

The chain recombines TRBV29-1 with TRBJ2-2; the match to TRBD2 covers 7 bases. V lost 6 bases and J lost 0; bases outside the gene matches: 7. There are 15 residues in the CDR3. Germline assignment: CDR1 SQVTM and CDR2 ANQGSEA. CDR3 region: CSVPSSGANTGELFF. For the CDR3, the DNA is TGCAGCGTCCCCTCTAGCGGAGCGAACACCGGGGAGCTGTTTTTT.

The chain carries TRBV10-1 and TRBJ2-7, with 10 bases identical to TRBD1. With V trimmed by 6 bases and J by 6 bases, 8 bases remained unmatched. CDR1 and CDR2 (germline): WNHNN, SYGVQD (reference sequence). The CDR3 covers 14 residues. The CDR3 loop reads CASSSSGTGAEQYF. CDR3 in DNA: TGCGCCAGCAGCTCGTCCGGGACAGGGGCCGAGCAGTACTTC.

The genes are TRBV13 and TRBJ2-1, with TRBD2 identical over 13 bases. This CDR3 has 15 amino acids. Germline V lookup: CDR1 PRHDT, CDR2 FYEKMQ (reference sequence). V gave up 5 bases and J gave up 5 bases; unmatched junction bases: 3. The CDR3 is CASSIGLAGDNEQFF. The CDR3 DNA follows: TGTGCCAGCAGCATTGGACTAGCGGGAGACAATGAGCAGTTCTTC.

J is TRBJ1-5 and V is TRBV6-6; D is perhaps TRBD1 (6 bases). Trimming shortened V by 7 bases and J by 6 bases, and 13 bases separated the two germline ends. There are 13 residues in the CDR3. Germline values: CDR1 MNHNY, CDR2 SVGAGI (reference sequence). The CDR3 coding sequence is TGTGCCAGCACCACCCAAGGGGGTCAGCCCCAGCATTTT. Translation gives CASTTQGGQPQHF.

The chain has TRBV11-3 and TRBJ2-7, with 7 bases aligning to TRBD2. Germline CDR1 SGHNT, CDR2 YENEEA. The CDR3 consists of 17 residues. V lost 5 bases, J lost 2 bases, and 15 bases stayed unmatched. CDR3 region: CASSPNRAGVSTYEQYF. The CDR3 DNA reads TGTGCCAGCAGCCCCAATCGGGCGGGGGTCAGCACCTACGAGCAGTACTTC.

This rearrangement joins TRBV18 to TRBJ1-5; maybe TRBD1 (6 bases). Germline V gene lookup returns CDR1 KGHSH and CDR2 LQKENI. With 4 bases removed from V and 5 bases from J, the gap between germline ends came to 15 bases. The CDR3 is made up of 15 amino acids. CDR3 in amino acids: CASSQQGPLHQPQHF. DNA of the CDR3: TGTGCCAGCTCACAACAGGGCCCGTTACATCAGCCCCAGCATTTT.

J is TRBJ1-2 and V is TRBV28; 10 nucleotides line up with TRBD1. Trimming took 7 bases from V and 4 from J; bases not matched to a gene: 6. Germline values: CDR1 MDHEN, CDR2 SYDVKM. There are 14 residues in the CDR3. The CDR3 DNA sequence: TGTGCCAGCACCTTGACAGGGGGCGGCTATGGCTACACCTTC. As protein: CASTLTGGGYGYTF.

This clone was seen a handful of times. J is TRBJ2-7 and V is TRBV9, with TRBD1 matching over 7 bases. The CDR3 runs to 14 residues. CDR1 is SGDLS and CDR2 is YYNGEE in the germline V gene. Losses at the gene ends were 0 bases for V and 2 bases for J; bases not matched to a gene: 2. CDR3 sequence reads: CASSVADRAYEQYF. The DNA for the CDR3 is TGTGCCAGCAGCGTAGCTGACAGGGCCTACGAGCAGTACTTC.

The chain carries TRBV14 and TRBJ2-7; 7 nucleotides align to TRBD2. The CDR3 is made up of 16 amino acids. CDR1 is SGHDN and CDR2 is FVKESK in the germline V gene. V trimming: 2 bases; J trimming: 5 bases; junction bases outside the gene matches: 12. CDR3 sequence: CASSQQATSFSHEQYF. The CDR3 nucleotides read TGTGCCAGCAGCCAACAAGCGACTAGCTTCTCACACGAGCAGTACTTC. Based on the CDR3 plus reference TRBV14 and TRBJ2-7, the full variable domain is EAGVTQFPSHSVIEKGQTVTLRCDPISGHDNLYWYRRVMGKEIKFLLHFVKESKQDESGMPNNRFLAERTGGTYSTLKVQPAELEDSGVYFCASSQQATSFSHEQYFGPGTRLTVT.

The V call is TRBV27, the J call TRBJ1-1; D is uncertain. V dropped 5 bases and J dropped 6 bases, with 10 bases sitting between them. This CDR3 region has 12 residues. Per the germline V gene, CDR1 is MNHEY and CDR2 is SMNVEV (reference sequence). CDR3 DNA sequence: TGTGCCAGCAGTCCCCCGGGAGCTGAAGCTTTCTTT. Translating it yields CASSPPGAEAFF.